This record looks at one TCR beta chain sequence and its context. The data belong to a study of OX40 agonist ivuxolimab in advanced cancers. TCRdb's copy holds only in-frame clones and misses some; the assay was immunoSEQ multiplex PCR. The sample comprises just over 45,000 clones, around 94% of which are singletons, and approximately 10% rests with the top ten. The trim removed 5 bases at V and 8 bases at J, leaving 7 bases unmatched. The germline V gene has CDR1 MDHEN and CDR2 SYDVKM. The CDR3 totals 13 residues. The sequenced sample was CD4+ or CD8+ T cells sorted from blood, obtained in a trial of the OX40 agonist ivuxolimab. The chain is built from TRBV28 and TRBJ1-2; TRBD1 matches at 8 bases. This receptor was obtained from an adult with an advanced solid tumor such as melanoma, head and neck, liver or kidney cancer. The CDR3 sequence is CASSRGRGRGYTF. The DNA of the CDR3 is TGTGCCAGCAGTCGAGGCAGGGGGCGCGGCTACACCTTC.